This is a list of T cell receptor beta chains from one sample in a study of CD8 T cells in ankylosing spondylitis. Via MiXCR, TCRdb re-called the 5' RACE reads, giving one row per CDR3 protein. This table has more than 400,000 distinct CDR3 sequences, approximately 5.3% appearing once. Sequencing input: blood, either unsorted or a sorted T cell fraction (not recorded which). The receptors stem from a male donor with ankylosing spondylitis. Both conserved end residues are trimmed from each CDR3.

cdr3_length | j_call | v_call | cdr3_aa
13 | TRBJ2-1 | TRBV11-2 | ASSLMSVSYNEQF
14 | TRBJ2-7 | TRBV4-3 | ASSQDLPGASPEQY
14 | TRBJ2-1 | TRBV4-3 | ASSQETGVRWNEQF
11 | TRBJ1-4 | TRBV20-1 | STTRDSGEKLF
10 | TRBJ1-4 | TRBV6-2/TRBV6-3 | ASSYVPEKLF
14 | TRBJ2-2 | TRBV24-1 | ATSPTKGVPTGELF
11 | TRBJ2-5 | TRBV20-1 | SAREAYSETQY
13 | TRBJ2-3 | TRBV6-5 | ASSYSSRGADTQY
11 | TRBJ1-5 | TRBV20-1 | SVVRELKQPQH
16 | TRBJ2-1 | TRBV29-1 | SVVGSTSGARWDNEQF
12 | TRBJ2-7 | TRBV11-1 | ASSPGRNPSEQY
12 | TRBJ2-1 | TRBV20-1 | SASPGILNNEQF
14 | TRBJ2-2 | TRBV14 | ASSHRLAGDTGELF
11 | TRBJ2-7 | TRBV20-1 | SARGDRAYEQY
16 | TRBJ2-7 | TRBV6-2/TRBV6-3 | ASSLPSGTDLIPGEQY
12 | TRBJ2-5 | TRBV3-1 | ASSQVATQETQY
11 | TRBJ2-5 | TRBV29-1 | SVAYGVQETQY
14 | TRBJ2-2 | TRBV6-1 | ASSLGTGANTGELF
11 | TRBJ2-1 | TRBV12-3/TRBV12-4 | ASSPVGRGEQF
11 | TRBJ2-5 | TRBV7-6 | ASSLGLREGQY
10 | TRBJ2-5 | TRBV15 | ATSRAPETQY
12 | TRBJ1-5 | TRBV6-5 | ASSYSRDLGPQH
14 | TRBJ2-1 | TRBV7-9 | ASTPGLAPSYNEQF
12 | TRBJ1-4 | TRBV2 | ASSDGQFNEKLF
10 | TRBJ1-1 | TRBV20-1 | SAWGPGTEAF
11 | TRBJ1-1 | TRBV6-1 | ASSIGRNTEAF
10 | TRBJ2-5 | TRBV20-1 | SAKTFAETQY
13 | TRBJ2-6 | TRBV18 | ASSPGRRRANVLT
10 | TRBJ1-5 | TRBV6-1 | ASSEVRQPQH
11 | TRBJ2-7 | TRBV7-8 | ASSLAGLYEQY
13 | TRBJ1-2 | TRBV10-3 | AISDAPASNYGYT
11 | TRBJ2-4 | TRBV7-2 | ASSPEAGDPRY
13 | TRBJ2-3 | TRBV20-1 | SARVRREAADTQY
12 | TRBJ2-2 | TRBV5-1 | ASSGLAGDGELF
13 | TRBJ2-7 | TRBV4-3 | ASSQESSFSYEQY
12 | TRBJ2-2 | TRBV12-3/TRBV12-4 | ASSFHRDTGELF
15 | TRBJ2-1 | TRBV15 | ATSRTWGGGAYNEQF
12 | TRBJ2-5 | TRBV2 | ASSDPGYQETQY
13 | TRBJ2-1 | TRBV20-1 | SARESASGRYEQF
12 | TRBJ1-1 | TRBV6-1 | ASSERLEYTEAF
14 | TRBJ1-2 | TRBV6-1 | ASIVLRPFGGYGYT
11 | TRBJ2-1 | TRBV20-1 | SARVTRRYEQF
10 | TRBJ1-1 | TRBV20-1 | SASKGGTEAF
11 | TRBJ2-5 | TRBV5-1 | ASTSLGEETQY
13 | TRBJ2-7 | TRBV14 | ASSSRRSGIHEQY